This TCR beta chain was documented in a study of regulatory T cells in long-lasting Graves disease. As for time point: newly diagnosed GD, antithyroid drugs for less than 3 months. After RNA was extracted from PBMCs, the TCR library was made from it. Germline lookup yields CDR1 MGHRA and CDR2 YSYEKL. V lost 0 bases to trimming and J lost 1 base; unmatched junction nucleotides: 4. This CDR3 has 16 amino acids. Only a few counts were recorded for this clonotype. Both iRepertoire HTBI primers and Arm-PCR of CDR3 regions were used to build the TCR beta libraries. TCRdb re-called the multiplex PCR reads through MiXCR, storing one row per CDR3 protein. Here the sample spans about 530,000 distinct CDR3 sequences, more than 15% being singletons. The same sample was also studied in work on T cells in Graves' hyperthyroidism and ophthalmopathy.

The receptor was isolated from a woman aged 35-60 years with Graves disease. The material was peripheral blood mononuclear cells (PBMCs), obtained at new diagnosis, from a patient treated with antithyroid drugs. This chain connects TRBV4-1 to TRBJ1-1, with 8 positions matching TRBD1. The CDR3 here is CASSQETGAGNTEAFF. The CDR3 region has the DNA TGCGCCAGCAGCCAAGAGACAGGGGCTGGGAACACTGAAGCTTTCTTT.